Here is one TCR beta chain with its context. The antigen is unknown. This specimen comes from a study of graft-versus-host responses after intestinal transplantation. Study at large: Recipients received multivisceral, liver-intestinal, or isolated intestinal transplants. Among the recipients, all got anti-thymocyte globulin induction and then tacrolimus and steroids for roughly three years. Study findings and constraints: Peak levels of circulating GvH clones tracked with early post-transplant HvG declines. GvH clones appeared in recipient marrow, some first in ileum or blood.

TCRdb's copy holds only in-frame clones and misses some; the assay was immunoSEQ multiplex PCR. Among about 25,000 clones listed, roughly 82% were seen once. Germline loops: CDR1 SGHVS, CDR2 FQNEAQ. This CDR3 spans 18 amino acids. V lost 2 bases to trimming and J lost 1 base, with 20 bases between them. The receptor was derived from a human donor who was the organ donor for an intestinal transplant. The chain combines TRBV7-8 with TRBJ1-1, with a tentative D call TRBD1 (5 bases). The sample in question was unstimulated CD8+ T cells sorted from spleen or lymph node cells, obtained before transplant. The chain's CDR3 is CASSLIRQGGIGNTEAFF. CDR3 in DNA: TGTGCCAGCAGCTTAATTAGGCAGGGAGGTATAGGGAACACTGAAGCTTTCTTT.